Listed below are T cell receptor beta chains from one sample, sequenced in a study of blood T cells in healthy people across ages. TCRdb re-called the 5' RACE reads through MiXCR, storing one row per CDR3 protein. The sample yields some 900,000 distinct CDR3 sequences, around 46% seen once. Sequencing used blood. The receptor source for this set is a man younger than 40 in good health. The CDR3 runs from the conserved cysteine through the conserved F or W.

V gene: TRBV15; J gene: TRBJ2-1; CDR3 protein: CATSAGTGMFLFDEQFF
V gene: TRBV7-9; J gene: TRBJ1-2; CDR3 protein: CASSPGQGSVLDGYTF
V gene: TRBV7-2; J gene: TRBJ2-7; CDR3 protein: CASSLVARGSYEQYF
V gene: TRBV7-6; J gene: TRBJ2-1; CDR3 protein: CASSLDHGVYNEQFF
V gene: TRBV6-5; J gene: TRBJ2-7; CDR3 protein: CASSYLRQAVDEQYF
V gene: TRBV20-1; J gene: TRBJ1-2; CDR3 protein: CSASGDRVYGYTF
V gene: TRBV11-2; J gene: TRBJ2-7; CDR3 protein: CASSLEAKSSYEQYF
V gene: TRBV6-1; J gene: TRBJ1-6; CDR3 protein: CASSDEIPPLHF
V gene: TRBV29-1; J gene: TRBJ1-2; CDR3 protein: CSVEDIGRVDYGYTF
V gene: TRBV7-2; J gene: TRBJ1-6; CDR3 protein: CASSLTQGQSPLHF
V gene: TRBV6-5; J gene: TRBJ1-2; CDR3 protein: CASSYSGGQINYGYTF
V gene: TRBV7-2; J gene: TRBJ1-1; CDR3 protein: CASSLGPGRLDTEAFF
V gene: TRBV6-1; J gene: TRBJ2-7; CDR3 protein: CASRQVERGIYEQYF
V gene: TRBV7-2; J gene: TRBJ2-3; CDR3 protein: CASSLGLAGGPTDTQYF
V gene: TRBV4-3; J gene: TRBJ2-5; CDR3 protein: CASSRSRTPQETQYF
V gene: TRBV5-1; J gene: TRBJ2-2; CDR3 protein: CASSVRDTTGELFF
V gene: TRBV24-1; J gene: TRBJ2-1; CDR3 protein: CATSREVNEQFF
V gene: TRBV5-1; J gene: NA; CDR3 protein: CASPPSPWANIQYF
V gene: TRBV5-1; J gene: TRBJ2-1; CDR3 protein: CASSSTGVGYNEQFF
V gene: TRBV27; J gene: TRBJ2-5; CDR3 protein: CASSAGQGDGQYF
V gene: TRBV20-1; J gene: TRBJ1-1; CDR3 protein: CSARGDTRLNTEAFF
V gene: TRBV4-2; J gene: TRBJ2-7; CDR3 protein: CASSQEMETYSYEQYF
V gene: TRBV12-3/TRBV12-4; J gene: TRBJ2-6; CDR3 protein: CATLEDSGANVLTF
V gene: TRBV30; J gene: TRBJ2-7; CDR3 protein: CAWSVGSSYEQYF
V gene: TRBV4-1; J gene: TRBJ1-6; CDR3 protein: CASSRTGDSYSPLHF
V gene: TRBV5-1; J gene: TRBJ2-5; CDR3 protein: CASRSTSGGSQETQYF
V gene: TRBV29-1; J gene: TRBJ2-7; CDR3 protein: CSVLRDHNEQYF
V gene: TRBV7-2; J gene: TRBJ1-2; CDR3 protein: CASSSPLTLYGYTF
V gene: TRBV7-6; J gene: TRBJ2-3; CDR3 protein: CASSPLAGFVKDTQYF
V gene: TRBV27; J gene: TRBJ2-5; CDR3 protein: CASSLKPGQMKETQYF
V gene: TRBV4-1; J gene: TRBJ2-4; CDR3 protein: CASSQVNRAYEQSF
V gene: TRBV4-2; J gene: TRBJ2-5; CDR3 protein: CASSRGQGGQETQYF
V gene: TRBV6-4; J gene: TRBJ2-2; CDR3 protein: CASSLSGGDTGELFF
V gene: TRBV19; J gene: TRBJ1-5; CDR3 protein: CASRAHKAVNQPQHF
V gene: TRBV12-3/TRBV12-4; J gene: TRBJ2-3; CDR3 protein: CASREREDTQYF
V gene: TRBV20-1; J gene: TRBJ1-5; CDR3 protein: CSATGGNQPQHF